The TCR beta chain described here comes from a study of tumor-infiltrating lymphocytes in localized non-small cell lung cancer (TCRdb year 2021). About the study as a whole: The cohort included patients whose samples were collected after neoadjuvant chemotherapy, as well as both smokers and never-smokers and several histologies. A total of roughly 57 patients were included in the paired tumor versus uninvolved lung comparison of immunoSEQ T-cell fraction. The overall ICON cohort comprised under 170 surgical patients with localized non-small cell lung cancer whose tumors were resected. Each patient contributed resected tumor tissue and uninvolved lung tissue from the same patient, described as non-adjacent to the tumor. Alongside flow cytometry, multiplex immunofluorescence, RNA-seq, exome sequencing and proteomics, TCR sequencing was applied to the same patients as one of several integrated assays. Study-wide findings and limitations: No difference in TCR-derived T-cell fraction was observed between the flow cytometry-defined immunotypes IM1 (good prognosis) and IM2 (poor prognosis). TCRbeta sequencing supported higher T cell infiltration in tumors than in uninvolved lung tissue, consistent with immunofluorescence CD3 counts. Because different pieces of the same tissue were used for different assays, technical variation could not be separated from intratumor heterogeneity. Assay coverage varied across patients depending on available tissue quantity, so only a subset of the cohort had TCR sequencing.

Patient enrollment in ICON started in early 2016, and the final patient was enrolled in the second half of 2018. A subcohort of some 76 patients provided fresh tumor and matched uninvolved tissue for in-depth immune analyses, with TCR sequencing among those analyses. No cell sorting was done, and TCR sequencing was instead run on DNA isolated from bulk tissue. CDR1 and CDR2, looked up from the germline V gene, are SGHRS and YFSETQ. The trim is 1 base for V and 8 bases for J, with a gap of 21 bases between the germline ends. Counted from cysteine to phenylalanine, this CDR3 has 17 amino acids. The entry retains the CDR3 DNA only, 51 bases that are in frame from base 1. The T-cell fraction in tumor and uninvolved lung tissue was obtained from TCR sequencing using the immunoSEQ assay. Under the source paper's analysis protocol: For survival analysis, patients were divided into high (upper tertile) and low (lower two tertiles) T-cell fraction groups, which were compared by log-rank test. Paired tumor versus uninvolved lung differences in T-cell fraction were tested with a signed-rank test. The clones in this table, taken by TCRdb from immuneACCESS, are in-frame only. Not every clone is retained; where verified, under half of the shortfall comes from an unresolved V gene, and the cause of the rest is unknown. That table gives V, J and clone size, and the DNA gave D and trimming. The sample table shows 9,300 or so clones, and about 79% are seen once. Jointly, the top ten make up roughly 5.7% of the sample.

With respect to this clone: Which antigen it targets is not known. Per-base quality was not reported, and no clone a single base away is much larger than it.

This TCR was sampled from a human donor with non-small cell lung cancer. The sample was uninvolved lung tissue not adjacent to the tumor. The V gene is TRBV5-1 and the J gene is TRBJ2-2; D gene: possibly TRBD1, on 5 matching bases. The DNA reads as follows: TGCGCCAGCAGCTTGAGTACCGGGCCCGGAACAGGAGGGGAGCTGTTTTTT. It encodes CASSLSTGPGTGGELFF.